The following is a TCR beta chain sequence with its context. Germline loops: CDR1 SQVTM, CDR2 ANQGSEA. The CDR3 has 13 residues. Trimming left V 8 bases short and J 0 bases short, with 13 bases between. These data originate in a study of CD8+ T cells in alopecia areata. Sequencing relied on a cDNA template that was reverse transcribed from extracted RNA. Assay used: immunoSEQ multiplex PCR; TCRdb lists only in-frame clones, some missing. The sample yields around 140,000 clones, nearly 55% seen once. Documented treatment: oral pan-JAK inhibitor, 5-10 mg twice daily. This clonotype was obtained from a human donor with alopecia areata. The chain is built from TRBV29-1 and TRBJ2-5; D is perhaps TRBD1 (5 bases). The sequences come from CD8+ T cells sorted from blood, collected at week 4, from a patient treated with tofacitinib. The CDR3 sequence: CSSVTANQETQYF. CDR3 in DNA: TGCAGCTCCGTGACAGCCAACCAAGAGACCCAGTACTTC.